Each of the 32 T cell receptor beta chains below was sequenced from the same sample in a study of blood T cell repertoires in COVID-19. The repertoire was sequenced with immunoSEQ multiplex PCR; TCRdb's copy has only in-frame clones and lacks some. The table records 200,000 to 250,000 clones, about 78% of them present only once. Sequencing input: peripheral blood. All receptors derive from a woman between 65 and 79 years old with acute or convalescent COVID-19.

The chain couples TRBV7-2 to TRBJ2-1, with D unclear. With 4 bases removed from V and 9 bases from J, the gap between germline ends came to 13 bases. The germline V gene encodes CDR1 SGHTA and CDR2 FQGNSA. This CDR3 region has 13 residues. The CDR3 DNA sequence: TGTGCCAGCAGCTCCCCCCGAGTCGCTGAGCAGTTCTTC. Translated, it gives CASSSPRVAEQFF.

V is TRBV2 and J is TRBJ1-5, with a weak D call TRBD1 (6 bases). The CDR3 length is 11 residues. Trimming left V 4 bases short and J 9 bases short, with 7 bases between. The V gene's germline CDR1 is SNHLY and CDR2 FYNNEI. The DNA of the CDR3 is TGTGCCAGCAGTGCCAGGGGGCCCCAGCATTTT. Its protein product is CASSARGPQHF.

The V and J genes are TRBV21-1 and TRBJ2-1; the table's D gene call, TRBD1, was not cross checked with the DNA. TRBV21-1 is given as a pseudogene. The CDR3 extends over 14 amino acids. The CDR3 DNA follows: TGTGCCAGCAGCAGAGGGGACAGGAACAATGAGCAGTTCTTC. This sequence encodes CASSRGDRNNEQFF.

The chain carries TRBV7-9 and TRBJ2-3, with 8 bases aligning to TRBD1. CDR3 length equals 17 residues. Trimming removed 4 bases from V and 2 bases from J; junction bases left unmatched: 11. Germline V gene lookup returns CDR1 SEHNR and CDR2 FQNEAQ (reference sequence). CDR3: CASSSVPGQANTDTQYF. In nucleotides, the CDR3 is TGTGCCAGCAGCTCCGTTCCGGGACAGGCCAACACAGATACGCAGTATTTT.

To note about this clone: Compared with germline, one end of the junction differs, possibly owing to a read error. V and J are TRBV15 and TRBJ1-3, with unresolved D. In germline, CDR1 is LNHNV, CDR2 YYDKDF (reference sequence). The CDR3 is made up of 16 amino acids. CDR3 DNA: TGTGCCACCAGCAGAGGTGCGACTACCCCTGGAGACACCATATATTTT. This encodes CATSRGATTPGDTIYF.

The chain joins TRBV10-3 to TRBJ2-1; TRBD1 matches at 12 bases. Looked up from germline, CDR1 is ENHRY and CDR2 is SYGVKD. Trimming cost V 10 bases and J 7 bases; bases outside gene matches: 11. This CDR3 contains 15 residues. The CDR3 region has the DNA TGTGCCAGCGCAACCGGGACAGGGGGCTTAAATGAGCAGTTCTTC. Amino acids: CASATGTGGLNEQFF.

The rearrangement uses TRBV9 and TRBJ2-1, with a weak D call TRBD2 (5 bases). Germline lookup yields CDR1 SGDLS and CDR2 YYNGEE. The germline V and J ends were trimmed by 2 bases and 5 bases, with 14 bases remaining between them. There are 15 residues in the CDR3. CDR3 residues: CASSVDPLANNEQFF. The CDR3 DNA reads TGTGCCAGCAGCGTGGACCCTCTAGCCAACAATGAGCAGTTCTTC.

CDR3 sequence reads: CASIRDRGRSPLHF. The CDR3 DNA follows: TGTGCCAGCATTCGGGACAGGGGAAGATCACCCCTCCACTTT. This rearrangement joins TRBV6-5 to TRBJ1-6; 10 bases agree with TRBD1. Per germline, CDR1 MNHEY and CDR2 SVGAGI. The CDR3 extends over 14 amino acids. Trimming at V came to 7 bases and at J to 10 bases, leaving 7 bases not matched to a gene.

This chain connects TRBV25-1 to TRBJ2-2, with 10 bases fitting TRBD1. J lost 4 bases, V lost 5 bases, and 13 bases had no gene match. CDR1 and CDR2 from the germline V gene are MGHDK and SYGVNS. CDR3 length: 18 amino acids. CDR3 loop: CASSHRGQGTSGTGELFF. CDR3 in DNA: TGTGCCAGCAGTCACCGGGGACAGGGGACGTCTGGCACCGGGGAGCTGTTTTTT.

This clone was recorded only once. This rearrangement joins TRBV11-2 to TRBJ2-1, with 8 bases aligning to TRBD1. V gave up 1 base and J gave up 7 bases; unmatched junction bases: 9. In germline, CDR1 is SGHAT, CDR2 FQNNGV. The CDR3 contains 16 residues. The CDR3 nucleotides read TGTGCCAGCAGCTTAGGCGGGACAGGTTTAGAGAATGAGCAGTTCTTC. Amino acid sequence: CASSLGGTGLENEQFF.

The J gene is TRBJ1-2, the V gene TRBV19; no clear D gene. CDR3 length: 13 residues. Germline V gives CDR1 LNHDA, CDR2 SQIVND (reference sequence). Trimming removed 9 bases from V and 4 bases from J, with 15 bases in between. The DNA for the CDR3 is TGTGCCAGCCACCAGGACCGGGGCTATGGCTACACCTTC. Amino acid sequence: CASHQDRGYGYTF.

This clone was counted a single time. V gene TRBV11-2 combines with J gene TRBJ2-2; 7 positions agree with TRBD1. The CDR3 covers 15 residues. After removal of 2 bases from V and 4 bases from J, the junction contained 4 bases not matched to a gene. Germline lookup yields CDR1 SGHAT and CDR2 FQNNGV. CDR3 DNA: TGTGCCAGCAGCTTAAGGGGGCAGGGCACCGGGGAGCTGTTTTTT. This encodes CASSLRGQGTGELFF.

The chain is built from TRBV5-1 and TRBJ1-2, with 7 bases fitting TRBD1. Germline CDR1 and CDR2: SGHRS and YFSETQ. With V trimmed by 3 bases and J by 8 bases, 10 bases remained unmatched. This CDR3 has 14 residues. The CDR3 loop is CASSWNKGASGYTF. The CDR3 bases are TGCGCCAGCAGCTGGAACAAGGGGGCGTCCGGCTACACCTTC.

J is TRBJ2-3 and V is TRBV30, with a tentative D call TRBD2 (6 bases). This CDR3 spans 15 amino acids. Deletions cut 1 base from V and 0 bases from J, with 11 bases between. Germline V gene sequence: CDR1 GTSNPN, CDR2 SVGIG (reference sequence). This CDR3 reads CAWSEGLPSTDTQYF. In DNA form, the CDR3 reads TGTGCCTGGAGTGAGGGACTTCCTAGCACAGATACGCAGTATTTT. Full variable domain (rest looked up from reference TRBV30 and TRBJ2-3): SQTIHQWPATLVQPVGSPLSLECTVEGTSNPNLYWYRQAAGRGLQLLFYSVGIGQISSEVPQNLSASRPQDRQFILSSKKLLLSDSGFYLCAWSEGLPSTDTQYFGPGTRLTVL.

This clone was detected many times. The chain employs TRBV2 and TRBJ2-2; 8 bases align to TRBD2. This CDR3 is built from 16 residues. The V gene's germline CDR1 is SNHLY and CDR2 FYNNEI. V gave up 3 bases and J gave up 3 bases; unmatched junction bases: 6. CDR3 sequence reads: CASSDGTRGYTGELFF. The CDR3 nucleotides read TGTGCCAGCAGTGACGGGACTAGAGGTTACACCGGGGAGCTGTTTTTT. Using reference TRBV2 and TRBJ2-2 for the parts outside the CDR3, the full variable domain is EPEVTQTPSHQVTQMGQEVILRCVPISNHLYFYWYRQILGQKVEFLVSFYNNEISEKSEIFDDQFSVERPDGSNFTLKIRSTKLEDSAMYFCASSDGTRGYTGELFFGEGSRLTVL.

V is TRBV7-7 and J is TRBJ2-5; weak D call: TRBD2 (5 bases). This CDR3 comprises 13 residues. CDR1 is SSHAT, CDR2 FNYEAQ, per germline (reference sequence). V lost 6 bases and J 4 bases, leaving 12 bases between the germline ends. Here the CDR3 DNA reads TGTGCCAGCAGTCTTGGGAGAGGAGAGACCCAGTACTTC. Its protein is CASSLGRGETQYF.

CDR3 sequence: CASRKLAGTDTQYF. CDR3 nucleotides: TGTGCCAGCAGAAAACTAGCGGGTACAGATACGCAGTATTTT. V is TRBV2 and J is TRBJ2-3; 9 bases map to TRBD2. After removal of 6 bases from V and 3 bases from J, the junction contained 4 bases not matched to a gene. Germline assignment: CDR1 SNHLY and CDR2 FYNNEI. This CDR3 is 14 amino acids long. Supplemented by reference TRBV2 and TRBJ2-3, the full variable domain reads EPEVTQTPSHQVTQMGQEVILRCVPISNHLYFYWYRQILGQKVEFLVSFYNNEISEKSEIFDDQFSVERPDGSNFTLKIRSTKLEDSAMYFCASRKLAGTDTQYFGPGTRLTVL.

The J gene is TRBJ2-2, the V gene TRBV10-1; D not certain. V shed 4 bases and J shed 4 bases, with 10 bases lying between them. The CDR3 spans 14 residues. From germline, CDR1 is WNHNN and CDR2 SYGVQD (reference sequence). The CDR3 is CASSARSSTGELFF. The CDR3 nucleotides are TGCGCCAGCAGTGCGAGGTCCAGCACCGGGGAGCTGTTTTTT.

V and J are TRBV6-7 and TRBJ2-3; 14 bases line up with TRBD2. TRBV6-7 belongs to the ORF category, with a function that is uncertain. Trimming cost V 4 bases and J 5 bases; bases outside gene matches: 17. This CDR3 comprises 20 residues. Here the CDR3 DNA reads TGTGCCAGCAGTTCCGGACTAGCGGGGGGTCAAAGAGCCGGAAAAGATACGCAGTATTTT. It is translated as CASSSGLAGGQRAGKDTQYF.

The rearrangement uses TRBV7-9 and TRBJ1-5; D possibly corresponds to TRBD1 (6 bases). The CDR3 sequence is 18 residues long. CDR1 is SEHNR and CDR2 is FQNEAQ in the germline V gene (reference sequence). The V and J ends lost 7 bases and 7 bases respectively, with 29 bases between them. The CDR3 sequence is CASTQCSYGDIRSQPQHF. The CDR3 DNA reads as TGTGCCAGCACTCAATGTTCTTATGGGGACATTAGGAGCCAGCCCCAGCATTTT.

The chain joins TRBV4-3 to TRBJ2-2, with D possibly being TRBD1 (6 bases). The CDR3 loop spans 16 amino acids. Germline lookup yields CDR1 LGHNA and CDR2 YSLEER. Trimming removed 1 base at V and 1 base at J, with 10 bases between. CDR3 sequence: CASSQGRGRNTGELFF. The CDR3 DNA reads TGCGCCAGCAGCCAAGGCAGGGGAAGGAACACCGGGGAGCTGTTTTTT.

V gene TRBV5-1 combines with J gene TRBJ2-1; 8 bases map to TRBD2. The CDR3 extends over 16 amino acids. Germline V gene sequence: CDR1 SGHRS, CDR2 YFSETQ. V dropped 3 bases and J dropped 5; count of bases not matched to a gene: 10. The DNA of the CDR3 is TGCGCCAGCAGCTCCTCCGGCCAGCGGGGGAACAATGAGCAGTTCTTC. Amino acid sequence: CASSSSGQRGNNEQFF.

This clone was detected a few times. At one boundary the junction diverges from the germline segment, which might be a read error. V usage is TRBV10-1 and J usage is TRBJ1-2, with 10 bases that match TRBD1. CDR3 length: 12 amino acids. CDR1 is WNHNN, CDR2 SYGVQD, per germline (reference sequence). The CDR3, as DNA: TGCGCCAGCAGTTCCCATGGGACAGGGGTCTACTTC. Amino acids: CASSSHGTGVYF.

The J gene is TRBJ2-2, the V gene TRBV5-5, with 9 bases fitting TRBD1. V was clipped by 4 bases and J by 5 bases; unmatched bases: 6. Germline CDR1 is SGHKS and CDR2 is YYEKEE (reference sequence). The CDR3 totals 15 residues. As DNA, the CDR3 is TGTGCCAGCAGCCAACAGGGGGCGCGAACCGGGGAGCTGTTTTTT. The encoded protein is CASSQQGARTGELFF.

This chain uses TRBV10-2 with TRBJ2-1; weak D call: TRBD1 (5 bases). V dropped 2 bases and J dropped 3 bases, with 11 bases sitting between them. CDR3 length equals 15 residues. Per the germline V gene, CDR1 is WSHSY and CDR2 is SAAADI. The CDR3 spells CASSEKGEGYNEQFF. In nucleotides, the CDR3 is TGCGCCAGCAGTGAGAAAGGGGAAGGCTACAATGAGCAGTTCTTC.

V usage is TRBV6-5 and J usage is TRBJ2-5, with D maybe TRBD1 (8 bases). This CDR3 spans 14 amino acids. In germline, CDR1 is MNHEY, CDR2 SVGAGI. V lost 8 bases to trimming and J lost 4 bases, with 17 bases between them. The CDR3 DNA follows: TGTGCCAGCGGCTACCACAGGGGGGGAGAGACCCAGTACTTC. Protein product: CASGYHRGGETQYF.

The rearrangement uses TRBV7-6 and TRBJ2-3; D might be TRBD1 (6 bases). The germline V gene has CDR1 SGHVS and CDR2 FNYEAQ. Trimming stripped 2 bases from V and 2 bases from J, with 8 bases between. CDR3 length: 14 amino acids. The CDR3 coding sequence is TGTGCCAGCAGCTTACAGGGGTTCACAGATACGCAGTATTTT. Amino acid sequence: CASSLQGFTDTQYF.

This rearrangement joins TRBV30 to TRBJ2-3; D unresolved. This CDR3 spans 12 amino acids. The germline CDR1 and CDR2 sequences are GTSNPN and SVGIG (reference sequence). The V and J ends lost 0 bases and 9 bases respectively, with 10 bases between them. This CDR3 reads CAWSVDLRTQYF. The CDR3 nucleotides read TGTGCCTGGAGTGTCGACCTCAGGACGCAGTATTTT.

V and J are TRBV6-5 and TRBJ2-1; no reliable D call. V was cut by 5 bases and J by 8 bases, with 7 bases left in between. Germline V lookup: CDR1 MNHEY, CDR2 SVGAGI. The CDR3 contains 11 residues. This chain's CDR3 is CASSREYEQFF. DNA for the CDR3: TGTGCCAGCAGTCGCGAATATGAGCAGTTCTTC.

This sequence joins TRBV7-8 and TRBJ2-1; TRBD1 might be the D (6 bases). The CDR3 is made up of 16 amino acids. Trimming removed 5 bases at V and 6 bases at J, with 20 bases between. The germline CDR1 and CDR2 sequences are SGHVS and FQNEAQ. The CDR3: CASSPQSDRLGNEQFF. DNA of the CDR3: TGTGCCAGCAGCCCCCAGAGTGACAGGTTGGGCAATGAGCAGTTCTTC. Filled out from reference TRBV7-8 and TRBJ2-1, the complete variable domain reads GAGVSQSPRYKVAKRGQDVALRCDPISGHVSLFWYQQALGQGPEFLTYFQNEAQLDKSGLPSDRFFAERPEGSVSTLKIQRTQQEDSAVYLCASSPQSDRLGNEQFFGPGTRLTVL.

As regards this clone: An end of the junction differs from the germline gene, which may be a read error. The V gene is TRBV12-3 or TRBV12-4, the J gene TRBJ1-2; D remains ambiguous. This CDR3 has 13 residues. Written as DNA, the CDR3 is TGTGCCAGCAGTGGAGGGAGAAACTATGGCCACACCTTC. Translating gives CASSGGRNYGHTF.

This sequence joins TRBV21-1 and TRBJ1-6. TRBV21-1 is tagged as a pseudogene. The CDR3 has 15 residues. CDR3 bases: TGTGCCAGCAGCAAAGGACCGAGGTGGAATTCACCCCTCCACTTT. Encoded protein: CASSKGPRWNSPLHF.